This TCR beta chain was captured in a study of blood T cell repertoires in COVID-19. Germline CDR1 reads DFQATT; CDR2 reads SNEGSKA (reference sequence). V gave up 5 bases and J gave up 6 bases, with 10 bases separating them. This CDR3 has 11 residues. As processed by the authors: Reference gene primer amplification in the assay estimated nucleated cell counts. Here immunoSEQ multiplex PCR was the method, and the copy in TCRdb shows in-frame clones only, minus some. Clone size and the V and J calls come from that table; the DNA yielded D and trimming. The sample carries 110,000 to 150,000 clones, about 80% recorded once.

V and J are TRBV20-1 and TRBJ1-2, with no clear D. The sample was peripheral blood. This TCR derives from a man aged 65-85 years who had recovered from COVID-19. The DNA for the CDR3 is TGCAGTGCTCCTAGTCCTGATGGCTACACCTTC. The encoded protein is CSAPSPDGYTF.